These 18 T cell receptor beta chains originate from one sample sequenced in a study of T cells in Graves' hyperthyroidism and ophthalmopathy (dated by TCRdb to about 2019). The library was prepared using multiplex PCR. The sample was run on an Illumina HiSeq 2000. The TCR beta CDR3 regions were amplified from the RNA transcripts. A first-round RT-PCR of the TCR CDR3 used the HTBI primer set with the Qiagen OneStep RT-PCR kit. TCRdb reprocessing: public reads trimmed at Q25 with fastp, clones called with MiXCR, in-frame beta chains kept. Every CDR3 protein is listed once, alongside the most common genes and DNA of its rows. The sample table lists around 190,000 distinct CDR3 sequences, approximately 17% of them with a count of one. Roughly 30% of the sample rests with the top ten. Source material: blood. The receptors derive from a woman between 45 and 65 years old with Graves' hyperthyroidism.

V and J are TRBV2 and TRBJ2-7; 8 nucleotides match TRBD2. V was pared by 8 bases and J by 1 base, with 7 bases of the junction left unmatched. The V gene's germline CDR1 is SNHLY and CDR2 FYNNEI. The CDR3 totals 14 residues. In DNA form, the CDR3 reads TGTGCCAGCTCCGGGGGGGCCGGATCCTACGAGCAGTACTTC. Encoded protein: CASSGGAGSYEQYF. The full variable domain, rest sourced from reference TRBV2 and TRBJ2-7, is EPEVTQTPSHQVTQMGQEVILRCVPISNHLYFYWYRQILGQKVEFLVSFYNNEISEKSEIFDDQFSVERPDGSNFTLKIRSTKLEDSAMYFCASSGGAGSYEQYFGPGTRLTVT.

The chain recombines TRBV5-5 with TRBJ2-7; 7 bases are shared with TRBD1. After removal of 4 bases from V and 4 bases from J, the junction contained 17 bases not matched to a gene. This CDR3 comprises 17 residues. Germline V lookup: CDR1 SGHKS, CDR2 YYEKEE (reference sequence). The CDR3 coding sequence is TGTGCCAGCAGCAGAAAACCCGGGACAGCCATAACTTACGAGCAGTACTTC. It codes for CASSRKPGTAITYEQYF.

This clonotype was recorded at least ten times. The DNA of the CDR3 is TGTGCCAGCAGCCAAGTAAACACTGAAGCTTTCTTT. Its translation is CASSQVNTEAFF. The chain recombines TRBV3-1 with TRBJ1-1; D uncertain. V was trimmed by 1 base and J by 2 bases, leaving 2 bases between them. The CDR3 sequence is 12 residues long. CDR1 LGHDT and CDR2 YNNKEL come from the germline V gene (reference sequence).

V usage is TRBV9 and J usage is TRBJ1-2; 7 nucleotides line up with TRBD1. This CDR3 comprises 14 residues. The germline V gene has CDR1 SGDLS and CDR2 YYNGEE. V was clipped by 4 bases and J by 5 bases; unmatched bases: 8. The CDR3 region is CASSTRDSRYGYTF. For the CDR3, the DNA is TGTGCCAGCAGCACCCGGGACAGCCGTTATGGCTACACCTTC.

V usage is TRBV7-2 and J usage is TRBJ2-1; 8 nucleotides line up with TRBD2. The V gene's germline CDR1 is SGHTA and CDR2 FQGNSA. The V and J ends lost 5 bases and 4 bases, in that order; junction bases with no gene match: 7. The CDR3 is made up of 15 amino acids. The CDR3 loop is CASSPPGLEYNEQFF. In nucleotides, the CDR3 is TGTGCCAGCAGCCCTCCGGGACTAGAGTACAATGAGCAGTTCTTC.

There are many counts of this clonotype. The CDR3 DNA reads TGTGCCAGCAGCTTAGCCGCTCTGACAGGACCCTACGAGCAGTACTTC. This codes for CASSLAALTGPYEQYF. J is TRBJ2-7 and V is TRBV7-2, with a weak D call TRBD1 (6 bases). Trimming removed 0 bases at V and 2 bases at J, with 14 bases between. The CDR3 sequence is 16 residues long. The germline CDR1 and CDR2 sequences are SGHTA and FQGNSA.

In regard to this clonotype: Since a much larger clone is just one base distant, this may be a read error. The rearrangement links TRBV6-9 to TRBJ2-3, with TRBD1 as a possible D gene (6 bases). CDR1 is MNHGY and CDR2 is SVAAGI in the germline V gene. The V end lost 2 bases, the J end lost 5 bases, and 14 bases lay between the germline ends. The CDR3 covers 15 residues. The CDR3 DNA reads TGTGCCAGCAGTTATAGCGTGGGGGCCGTAGATACGCAGTATTTT. It encodes CASSYSVGAVDTQYF.

The chain recombines TRBV5-6 with TRBJ1-2; unclear D gene. V was shortened by 4 bases and J by 5 bases, with 18 bases between the two germline ends. The CDR3 length is 15 residues. Germline CDR1 reads SGHDT; CDR2 reads YYEEEE. CDR3 protein: CASSPPPGDTYGYTF. CDR3 coding DNA: TGTGCCAGCAGCCCGCCGCCCGGAGATACGTATGGCTACACCTTC.

This clonotype has at least ten counts. V gene TRBV19 combines with J gene TRBJ1-5; 9 nucleotides align to TRBD1. V gave up 7 bases and J gave up 6 bases; unmatched junction bases: 13. This CDR3 contains 16 residues. Germline CDR1 and CDR2: LNHDA and SQIVND (reference sequence). The CDR3 protein is CASTSSTGGMGQPQHF. The CDR3 DNA follows: TGTGCCAGTACTTCCTCGACAGGGGGAATGGGTCAGCCCCAGCATTTT.

This clonotype was counted at least ten times. This chain connects TRBV6-7 to TRBJ2-7; no firm D call. TRBV6-7 falls under the ORF class, with uncertain function. The V gene lost 2 bases and the J gene lost 0 bases, with 17 bases spanning the gap. This CDR3 contains 17 residues. CDR3: CASSYLPLRKRSYEQYF. DNA of the CDR3: TGTGCCAGCAGTTACCTTCCCCTTAGGAAGCGCTCCTACGAGCAGTACTTC.

The chain joins TRBV11-1 to TRBJ2-7, with D perhaps matching TRBD1 (6 bases). The V and J ends lost 5 bases and 2 bases respectively, with 13 bases between them. CDR1 and CDR2 from the germline V gene are SGHAT and FQDESV (reference sequence). This CDR3 is built from 14 residues. The CDR3: CASSPWTDTYEQYF. DNA for the CDR3: TGTGCCAGCAGCCCCTGGACAGATACCTACGAGCAGTACTTC.

The V and J genes are TRBV6-1 and TRBJ1-5; 7 bases are shared with TRBD1. V trimming: 7 bases; J trimming: 6 bases; junction bases outside the gene matches: 6. The V gene's germline CDR1 is MNHNS and CDR2 SASEGT. The CDR3 contains 13 residues. The CDR3 loop is CASTDREGQPQHF. CDR3 DNA sequence: TGTGCCAGCACAGACAGGGAAGGTCAGCCCCAGCATTTT.

The V and J genes are TRBV9 and TRBJ2-7; D not resolved. This CDR3 has 14 residues. From germline, CDR1 is SGDLS and CDR2 YYNGEE. V gave up 1 base and J gave up 2 bases, with 10 bases separating them. The CDR3 DNA follows: TGTGCCAGCAGCGTATCATACGGAGCCTACGAGCAGTACTTC. It codes for CASSVSYGAYEQYF.

This clonotype was detected ten times or more. V usage is TRBV3-1 and J usage is TRBJ1-3; D not certain. This CDR3 has 13 amino acids. Germline V gene lookup returns CDR1 LGHDT and CDR2 YNNKEL (reference sequence). Trimming removed 0 bases from V and 4 bases from J, with 4 bases in between. CDR3 nucleotide sequence: TGTGCCAGCAGCCAAGATCCGGGAAACACCATATATTTT. This codes for CASSQDPGNTIYF.

This clonotype showed up many times. The V and J genes are TRBV6-1 and TRBJ1-2, with D perhaps TRBD1 (6 bases). CDR3 size: 12 residues. Trimming pared 5 bases from V and 8 bases from J, leaving 12 bases between. CDR1 MNHNS and CDR2 SASEGT come from the germline V gene. The CDR3 DNA reads as TGTGCCAGCAGTTACTCAGGGGAAGGCTACACCTTC. Amino acid sequence: CASSYSGEGYTF.

This clonotype has just a few counts. The chain couples TRBV5-8 to TRBJ1-1; no clear D. Trimming cost V 2 bases and J 1 base, with 9 bases left between them. CDR1 SGHTS and CDR2 YDEGEE come from the germline V gene. The CDR3 is made up of 14 amino acids. The DNA of the CDR3 is TGTGCCAGCAGCTTTCGGGCCGGGAACACTGAAGCTTTCTTT. Protein sequence: CASSFRAGNTEAFF.

This chain joins TRBV29-1 and TRBJ2-1, with D unresolved. This CDR3 spans 13 amino acids. Trimming shortened V by 0 bases and J by 10 bases, and 13 bases separated the two germline ends. Per germline, CDR1 SQVTM and CDR2 ANQGSEA. The CDR3 coding sequence is TGCAGCGTTGAAGATTTACAACAAAACGAGCAGTTCTTC. Its translation is CSVEDLQQNEQFF.

This clonotype was seen repeatedly, ten times or more. The gene calls are TRBV6-2 or TRBV6-3 and TRBJ1-5, with 8 positions matching TRBD1. Germline CDR1 MNHEY, CDR2 SVGEGT. V trimming: 8 bases; J trimming: 4 bases; junction bases outside the gene matches: 4. The CDR3 length is 13 residues. In DNA, the CDR3 is TGTGCCAGCGGGGACAGGCCGAATCAGCCCCAGCATTTT. Translated: CASGDRPNQPQHF.